The present entry profiles one T cell receptor beta chain with its context. It lacks a known antigen. Qualities for individual bases were not recorded, and no much larger clone is one base off. This sample was taken from a study of cytomegalovirus exposure and HLA in healthy donors (TCRdb year 2017). For the study in its entirety: According to an earlier analysis of a few hundred of the donors, about 179 million T cells yielded over 100 million unique TCR beta sequences and about 300 Gb of sequence data. An early release covering roughly 600 HLA-typed donors comprised about 310 gigabases of sequencing data and tens of millions of unique TCR sequences. Of the roughly 420 genotyped donors, less than 90% were placed in the genetic ancestry cluster associated with self-reported Caucasian donors. The aim of the study was to test whether cataloging public T cell receptors could identify signatures of past pathogen exposure. The T cell repertoires of some 700 subjects were profiled by immunosequencing and related to cytomegalovirus serostatus. A separate validation cohort of approximately 120 different subjects was used in addition to the 666-subject first cohort. To predict cytomegalovirus infection status, the study combined high-throughput TCR immunosequencing, statistical association of individual TCRs with disease status, and machine learning. A later analysis re-examined previously published TCR beta repertoires from 600 to 700 donors and added high-resolution HLA genotyping to investigate patterns of TCR occurrence. Rather than drawing on any new phenotypic data, the later analysis identified candidate immune exposures from TCR beta sequences and the way those sequences occurred across donors. An earlier analysis of some 500 of the donors applied high-throughput TCR beta sequencing to assess whether each TCR beta V gene segment acted as functional or pseudogenic. Donor age, sex, ethnicity and CMV serostatus were collected together with the repertoire data. A later genetic analysis took genome-wide SNP genotypes for 398 of the 666 donors and used that subset as a discovery cohort. All discovery cohort repertoires had been generated using a single sequencing platform. Both class I and class II loci were covered by HLA typing, at four-digit resolution. The number of donors typed differed by locus, with roughly 629-640 for A, B, C, DRB1 and DQB1, roughly 520 for DQA1, about 610 for DPA1, and around 430 for DPB1. Five DR-DQ haplotypes were handled as single units for association and clustering because linkage in the cohort was strong. Across some 400 genotyped donors of the cohort, an average of approximately 240,000 unique TCR beta nucleotide sequences per donor were sequenced, and approximately 19% of those sequences were non-productive. What the study reported, not specific to this receptor: The only immune exposure information available for the cohort was CMV serostatus. A later genetic analysis reported fewer N-insertions in productive TCRs among donors in an Asian-associated ancestry cluster than the roughly 720-donor mean. A later analysis found that HLA-associated TCR beta chains were more clonally expanded and had lower generation probabilities than equally common non-associated chains. Only TCR beta chains were sequenced in this cohort, and the absence of alpha or paired-chain data limited detectable features. Because counts were too low, some 17 rarely observed V segments, including chromosome 9 orphons, were excluded from the earlier analysis of a few hundred of the donors. A later analysis found that TCR association rates varied across HLA loci, with DRB1 alleles showing the most associated TCRs and HLA-C alleles the fewest. At a false discovery rate of 0.05, a later analysis linked around 15,000 TCR beta sequences to specific HLA alleles. A later analysis reported that several top co-occurrence clusters appeared linked to parvovirus B19, influenza, CMV and Epstein-Barr virus. When HLA alleles, especially DR and DQ, strongly co-occurred, TCR associations were difficult to assign to individual alleles. The presence/absence analyses assumed that sequencing depth was roughly uniform across donors, and that assumption may not be true. Because HLA typing was unavailable for some donors at each locus, only the typed subset was used in association tests. A later analysis found that most CMV-associated TCR beta chains appeared HLA-restricted, with HLA associations seemingly driven largely by CMV exposure. The classifier was reported to diagnose cytomegalovirus status with high specificity and sensitivity in both the original and validation cohorts. The authors suggested that the approach could potentially be extended to other disease states and immunological phenotypes. The study listed 164 TCR beta chains as associated with cytomegalovirus. A further reported finding was that TCR beta sequences accurately predicted the HLA-A and HLA-B alleles for most subjects in the first cohort. Most TCR sequences were observed very rarely across donors, whereas some public TCRs were present in many individuals. An earlier analysis of around 500 of the donors showed that most TCR beta V segments appeared in productive rearrangements either about 90% or about 30% of the time, which broadly matched IMGT annotations. A group of highly shared sequence variants was considered likely to be a technical artifact of the sequencing pipeline. Some IMGT-functional V segments, including TRBV6-2 and TRBV6-3, could not be distinguished by the 87-base-pair reads and were therefore excluded. Linkage disequilibrium might explain the correlated functional status among segregating V segments, but an unknown experimental factor could not be ruled out. In vitro tests confirmed that three of the cytomegalovirus-associated TCR beta chains recognize cytomegalovirus antigens. V-gene and J-gene trimming of TCR beta chains was associated with a missense DCLRE1C variant in a later genetic analysis, and the association was replicated in an independent cohort.

The cohort consisted of approximately 670 healthy bone marrow donors. Cohort members were all nominally healthy when sampled, although unrecorded immune exposures were likely present. The donor tested CMV seronegative and was one of the 352 seronegative cohort members. Every donor gave a peripheral blood sample, and the peripheral blood mononuclear cells from that sample were used for TCR beta sequencing. Genomic DNA extraction from the blood cell samples was performed with the Qiagen DNeasy Blood Extraction Kit. The CDR3 sequence holds 13 residues, the cysteine and phenylalanine included. The entry retains the CDR3 DNA only, 39 bases that are in frame from base 1. Relative to germline, V is 6 bases shorter and J is 5 bases shorter, with 13 bases between their ends. CDR1 and CDR2 are drawn from the germline V gene: MNHNS, SASEGT. To prepare the library, the immunoSEQ multiplex PCR assay was applied. The multiplex PCR relied on a mix of 60 forward primers for TCR Vbeta segments and 13 reverse primers for TCR Jbeta segments. The CDR3 region of rearranged TCR beta genes was amplified from genomic DNA by a multiplex PCR assay. On the Illumina HiSeq System, the amplified TCR beta libraries were sequenced as 87-base-pair reads. As for how the authors treated the data: In a later analysis, roughly 80 million unique TCR beta chains were counted across the 500 to 700 repertoires, and roughly 11 million of these chains were shared by at least two donors. Raw reads were error-corrected and collapsed into unique sequences by a nearest-neighbor algorithm in which closely related sequences were merged to remove PCR and sequencing errors. Alignment of CDR3 sequences to IMGT reference sequences was used to assign V, D and J gene segments. For a sequence to be retained, at least a six-nucleotide match to both a V gene segment and a J gene segment was required. Rearrangements were classified as productive when the CDR3 lacked stop codons and remained in frame with V and J, and all other rearrangements were classified as non-productive. CDR3 was defined according to IMGT convention as the region running from the second conserved V-encoded cysteine to the conserved J-encoded phenylalanine. Sequences without an unambiguous match to a single V gene segment were excluded from the earlier analysis of about 630 of the donors. In an earlier analysis of 450 to 750 of the donors, a V segment was called functional when productive rearrangements were above 56.7%, and segregating when the standard deviation between donors exceeded 5%. A statistical classification framework was built to diagnose cytomegalovirus status from the catalog of TCR beta chain sequences. V and J gene assignment, in a later analysis, came from comparing TCR nucleotide sequences with IMGT/GENE-DB human TR gene sequences. A later analysis assigned CDR3 sequences and most-parsimonious VDJ recombination scenarios with the TCRdist pipeline. A later analysis defined each TCR beta chain by its CDR3 amino acid sequence plus V-gene family, and excluded reads lacking a unique V-gene family. As a way to deal with suspected cross-contamination and a sequencing artifact, a later analysis dropped hundreds of nucleotide sequences that were highly shared and had low generation probability. In a later analysis, a clonal expansion index was calculated for each public chain from normalized within-repertoire ranks of inferred template counts. A later analysis computed generation probabilities with a VDJ recombination model fitted to out-of-frame rearrangements, and checked the results against IGoR. In a later analysis, hypergeometric tests were used to score TCR-TCR, TCR-HLA and TCR-CMV co-occurrence, with a repertoire-size bias correction applied to TCR pairs. False discovery rates were estimated in a later analysis by permuting HLA or CMV assignments 20 times. A later analysis grouped co-occurring TCRs with DBSCAN, adding TCRdist sequence similarity when clustering within HLA-allele-positive subsets. Repertoires with fewer than 30,000 or more than 120,000 public chains, plus five repertoires with anomalous nucleotide sharing, were excluded from co-occurrence clustering. TCRdb stores this immuneACCESS table with in-frame sequences only. Part of the clones is absent; in the studies checked, under half of the shortfall reflects unresolved V genes, and no reason is known for the rest. The DNA gave D and trimming, while V, J and clone size come from that table. Recorded for this sample are about 210,000 clones; just under 80% of them occurred a single time. The ten largest clones take up around 0.44% of the sample.

What was sequenced was PBMCs. The chain is made from TRBV6-1 and TRBJ1-1; there is no confident call for the D gene. The source is a boy aged 5 to 17 in good health and CMV-seronegative. This receptor carries the CDR3 CASRHRPETEAFF. The sequence in DNA is TGTGCCAGCAGACATCGCCCGGAGACTGAAGCTTTCTTT.